Listed below are T cell receptor beta chains from one sample, sequenced in a study of control samples from healthy donors and cancer patients. Clones were sequenced by immunoSEQ multiplex PCR, and TCRdb holds only the in-frame ones, with some missing. The sample lists about 51,000 clones, about nine tenths occurring once. The sequencing sample was made of PBMCs. These receptors were collected from a man aged 35-49 years with colorectal cancer. Both conserved end residues are part of each CDR3. D genes are given only for firm matches. Size is stated for part of the rows, as once, few or many counts, or as a class when the clone is expanded.

>NA|NA|TRBV6-5|TRBJ1-4
CASSYLKGSAWEKLFF
TGTGCCAGCAGTTATTTAAAGGGGTCAGCATGGGAAAAACTGTTTTTT
>NA|NA|TRBV7-2|TRBJ1-5
CASSPGGTSNQPQHF
TGTGCCAGCAGCCCAGGAGGAACCAGCAATCAGCCCCAGCATTTT
>NA|NA|TRBV27|TRBJ2-7
CASSFISGDGEQYF
TGTGCCAGCAGTTTCATTTCGGGAGATGGCGAGCAGTACTTC
>NA|NA|TRBV11-3|TRBJ2-2
CASSSRPGLGRNTGELFF
TGTGCCAGCAGCTCCCGGCCCGGGTTGGGCAGGAACACCGGGGAGCTGTTTTTT
>NA|NA|TRBV7-2|TRBJ1-5
CASSLGGRGGNQPQHF
TGTGCCAGCAGCTTAGGGGGACGGGGGGGCAATCAGCCCCAGCATTTT
>NA|NA|TRBV7-2|TRBJ1-2
CASSLSGYGYTF
TGTGCCAGCAGCTTGTCAGGCTATGGCTACACCTTC
>once|NA|TRBV19|TRBJ2-7
CASSSTGGALYEQYF
TGTGCCAGTAGCTCCACCGGAGGGGCCCTCTACGAGCAGTACTTC
>NA|NA|TRBV28|TRBJ1-5
CASSLVAYSNQPQHF
TGTGCCAGCAGTTTAGTAGCGTATAGCAATCAGCCCCAGCATTTT
>NA|NA|TRBV11-2|TRBJ1-3
CASSYLRGSGNTIYF
TGTGCCAGCAGCTACCTTCGAGGGTCGGGAAACACCATATATTTT
>NA|NA|TRBV6-5|TRBJ1-1
CASSFNKGTEAFF
TGTGCCAGCAGTTTCAACAAAGGCACTGAAGCTTTCTTT
>NA|NA|TRBV19|TRBJ1-1
CASSIARPPRGTEAFF
TGTGCCAGTAGTATCGCCCGGCCACCTCGGGGCACTGAAGCTTTCTTT
>NA|TRBD1|TRBV4-1|TRBJ2-1
CASSQGVQGAAPYNEQFF
TGCGCCAGCAGCCAAGGCGTACAGGGGGCCGCCCCCTACAATGAGCAGTTCTTC
>NA|NA|TRBV5-4|TRBJ2-2
CASSLWTTNTGELFF
TGTGCCAGCAGCCTTTGGACTACTAACACCGGGGAGCTGTTTTTT
>NA|NA|TRBV5-6|TRBJ1-2
CASSKNLWDYGYTF
TGTGCCAGCAGCAAGAACTTATGGGACTATGGCTACACCTTC
>NA|NA|TRBV4-1|TRBJ1-2
CASSHATTNYGYTF
TGCGCCAGCAGCCACGCGACAACTAACTATGGCTACACCTTC
>NA|NA|TRBV6-5|TRBJ2-7
CASRTPGTAAYEQYF
TGTGCCAGCAGGACGCCCGGGACTGCAGCCTACGAGCAGTACTTC
>NA|NA|TRBV6-5|TRBJ1-4
CASSYTGNYDEKLFF
TGTGCCAGCAGTTACACAGGGAATTATGATGAAAAACTGTTTTTT
>NA|TRBD2|TRBV9|TRBJ2-1
CASSVVPGGYNEQFF
TGTGCCAGCAGCGTAGTACCGGGGGGCTACAATGAGCAGTTCTTC
>NA|NA|TRBV7-3|TRBJ2-7
CASSPAGSEQYF
TGTGCCAGCAGCCCCGCCGGATCCGAGCAGTACTTC
>NA|NA|TRBV4-2|TRBJ1-3
CASSSLGSGFLAGNTIYF
TGTGCCAGCAGTTCCCTAGGAAGTGGATTTCTTGCTGGAAACACCATATATTTT
>NA|TRBD1|TRBV18|TRBJ1-2
CASSPTVQGARGYTF
TGTGCCAGCTCACCCACAGTTCAGGGGGCGAGGGGCTACACCTTC
>NA|NA|TRBV5-5|TRBJ1-6
CASSSSNSPLHF
TGTGCCAGCAGTTCTTCAAATTCACCCCTCCACTTT
>NA|NA|TRBV2|TRBJ1-5
CASSAGRPQPQHF
TGTGCCAGCAGCGCCGGGAGGCCTCAGCCCCAGCATTTT
>NA|NA|TRBV4-1|TRBJ1-5
CASSPQNRDQPQHF
TGCGCCAGCAGCCCCCAAAATAGGGATCAGCCCCAGCATTTT
>once|NA|TRBV5-1|TRBJ2-7
CASSLGFSAYEQYF
TGCGCCAGCAGCTTGGGTTTCTCTGCCTACGAGCAGTACTTC
>NA|NA|TRBV4-1|TRBJ1-5
CASSQRGNQPQHF
TGCGCCAGCAGCCAACGGGGCAATCAGCCCCAGCATTTT
>NA|NA|TRBV29-1|TRBJ1-1
CSVSRTLNTEAFF
TGCAGCGTGAGTAGAACCTTGAACACTGAAGCTTTCTTT
>NA|TRBD1|TRBV5-5|TRBJ1-5
CASSPDRQNQPQHF
TGTGCCAGCAGCCCGGACAGGCAAAATCAGCCCCAGCATTTT
>NA|NA|TRBV18|TRBJ1-1
CASSPPVTYAAQEAFF
TGTGCCAGCTCACCACCGGTGACCTATGCCGCCCAGGAAGCTTTCTTT
>NA|TRBD1|TRBV14|TRBJ1-3
CASSLGTGSSGNTIYF
TGTGCCAGCAGCCTTGGGACAGGGAGCTCTGGAAACACCATATATTTT
>NA|NA|TRBV28|TRBJ1-1
CASSHQWGDTEAFF
TGTGCCAGCAGCCATCAGTGGGGGGACACTGAAGCTTTCTTT
>few|NA|TRBV19|TRBJ2-7
CASSIGGSGIYEQYF
TGTGCCAGTAGTATTGGAGGGTCGGGAATCTACGAGCAGTACTTC
>NA|NA|TRBV20-1|TRBJ2-1
CSARDRDEQFF
TGCAGTGCTAGAGATCGGGATGAGCAGTTCTTC
>once|TRBD1|TRBV19|TRBJ2-7
CASSMKARDRVYEQYF
TGTGCCAGTAGTATGAAGGCCCGGGACAGGGTTTACGAGCAGTACTTC
>NA|TRBD1|TRBV7-9|TRBJ1-1
CASSSQGAYEAFF
TGTGCCAGCAGCTCCCAGGGGGCCTATGAAGCTTTCTTT
>NA|NA|TRBV27|TRBJ1-5
CASSLSGTQPQHF
TGTGCCAGCAGTTTATCGGGGACTCAGCCCCAGCATTTT
>NA|TRBD2|TRBV10-3|TRBJ2-5
CAISESIPSSGPQETQYF
TGTGCCATCAGTGAGTCGATACCGTCTAGCGGGCCTCAAGAGACCCAGTACTTC
>NA|NA|TRBV30|TRBJ1-2
CAWSYSGVYGYTF
TGTGCCTGGAGTTATTCCGGGGTCTATGGCTACACCTTC
>NA|TRBD2|TRBV7-9|TRBJ2-1
CASSLRTSGADNEQFF
TGTGCCAGCAGCTTAAGGACTAGCGGGGCAGACAATGAGCAGTTCTTC
>NA|TRBD2|TRBV5-6|TRBJ2-2
CASSSLAGDTGELFF
TGTGCCAGCAGCTCTCTAGCGGGAGACACCGGGGAGCTGTTTTTT
>once|NA|TRBV30|TRBJ2-7
CAWSVGLNPSYEQYF
TGTGCCTGGAGTGTAGGACTAAACCCTAGCTACGAGCAGTACTTC
>NA|TRBD2|TRBV4-3|TRBJ2-1
CASSQDWAGGDGIYEQFF
TGCGCCAGCAGCCAAGATTGGGCGGGAGGGGATGGCATATATGAGCAGTTCTTC
>NA|NA|TRBV2|TRBJ1-5
CASTPGSNQPQHF
TGTGCCAGCACCCCAGGGAGCAATCAGCCCCAGCATTTT
>NA|TRBD2|TRBV27|TRBJ2-7
CASSPRAGGRSYEQYF
TGTGCCAGCAGTCCGCGGGCGGGAGGGCGATCCTACGAGCAGTACTTC
>NA|NA|TRBV10-1|TRBJ2-1
CASSDGTAGNNEQFF
TGCGCCAGCAGTGATGGGACCGCAGGGAACAATGAGCAGTTCTTC
>NA|NA|TRBV3-1/TRBV3-2|TRBJ2-7
CASSDIRGARYEQYF
TGTGCCAGCAGCGATATACGGGGGGCGAGGTACGAGCAGTACTTC
>NA|TRBD2|TRBV4-2|TRBJ2-2
CASSQEGGRAAGTGELFF
TGTGCCAGCAGCCAAGAAGGTGGGAGGGCCGCCGGCACCGGGGAGCTGTTTTTT
>NA|NA|TRBV6-6|TRBJ2-7
CASREAYEQYF
TGTGCCAGCAGGGAGGCCTACGAGCAGTACTTC
>NA|TRBD2|TRBV10-3|TRBJ2-2
CAISEATSGKGGELFF
TGTGCCATCAGTGAAGCGACTAGCGGGAAAGGCGGGGAGCTGTTTTTT
>NA|TRBD2|TRBV18|TRBJ2-5
CASSRSPGGRETQYF
TGTGCCAGCTCACGCAGCCCGGGGGGTCGAGAGACCCAGTACTTC
>NA|NA|TRBV5-6|TRBJ2-7
CASSLGGPLNYEQYF
TGTGCCAGCAGCTTGGGGGGACCACTAAACTACGAGCAGTACTTC
>NA|TRBD2|TRBV27|TRBJ2-1
CASSPPPSGGFHDEQFF
TGTGCCAGCAGTCCACCTCCTAGCGGGGGCTTTCATGATGAGCAGTTCTTC
>NA|NA|TRBV27|TRBJ2-7
CASSLGPTYEQYF
TGTGCCAGCAGTTTAGGACCAACCTACGAGCAGTACTTC
>NA|NA|TRBV7-9|TRBJ2-1
CASSHSHSYNEQFF
TGTGCCAGCAGCCATTCCCACTCCTACAATGAGCAGTTCTTC
>NA|NA|TRBV5-6|TRBJ1-1
CASLQGQGLWGGMNTEAFF
TGTGCCAGCCTCCAGGGACAAGGTCTTTGGGGCGGGATGAACACTGAAGCTTTCTTT